The clone carrying this TCR beta chain was found once. The antigen remains unidentified. This sample includes further DNA sequences coding for the same CDR3. This sample is part of a study of cytomegalovirus exposure and HLA in healthy donors. Study findings and constraints: TCR beta sequences numbering 15,000 to 20,000 were associated with HLA alleles at 0.05 false discovery rate in a later analysis. Researchers reported that a few CMV-associated chains were confirmed in vitro as CMV antigen-specific.

The PCR was carried out with 60 Vbeta primers and 13 Jbeta primers. This table comes from immunoSEQ multiplex PCR, and its TCRdb copy is limited to in-frame clones, with some not included. The table has about 130,000 clones, roughly 70% seen once; the top ten hold 2% to 2.5%. The sequence was collected from a woman aged 40 to 55 in good health and CMV-seropositive. Sequencing was carried out using PBMCs.

CDR3 nucleotide sequence: TGTGCCAGCAGCTTAGAGGTAGCGGGAAAAGAGACCCAGTACTTC. This codes for CASSLEVAGKETQYF. The chain joins TRBV7-2 to TRBJ2-5, with 8 bases that match TRBD2. Germline CDR1 and CDR2: SGHTA and FQGNSA. Trimming removed 1 base from V and 3 bases from J; junction bases left unmatched: 4. The CDR3 length is 15 residues.